This T cell receptor (beta chain) was profiled in a study of blood T cell repertoires in COVID-19. The method was immunoSEQ multiplex PCR; TCRdb's version includes in-frame clones alone and lacks a portion of them. The sample holds about 56,000 clones, about 90% seen once. The CDR3 has 15 residues. From germline, CDR1 is SNHLY and CDR2 FYNNEI. Trimming shortened V by 2 bases and J by 8 bases, and 16 bases separated the two germline ends. Sequencing was carried out using peripheral blood. This clonotype was obtained from a human donor in a cohort sampled during active COVID-19. This sequence joins TRBV2 and TRBJ2-1, with D tentatively TRBD1 (5 bases). The CDR3 DNA reads as TGTGCCAGCAGTGAATCGACCCCACAGGTCCATGAGCAGTTCTTC. Protein product: CASSESTPQVHEQFF.